This entry concerns a single T cell receptor beta chain. This clonotype was counted ten times or more. Its binding antigen is unknown. Per-base qualities were not stored, and no clone one base away is much larger. From the germline V gene, CDR1 is SGHRS and CDR2 is YFSETQ. The cysteine opens and the phenylalanine closes a CDR3 of 14 amino acids. Only the CDR3 DNA is retained, 42 bases long and in frame from the first base. The germline ends are 13 bases apart after V is trimmed by 4 bases and J by 4 bases. The data were produced on an Illumina HiSeq 2500. Quantitative 5'-RACE with molecular barcodes was used to prepare TCR beta libraries. Processing in the source paper ran as follows. To identify disease-linked TCR variants, a new computational method was used, one built on a probabilistic model of VDJ rearrangement. TCRdb reran the public reads through fastp at Q25 and MiXCR, keeping productive beta chains. Records with the same CDR3 protein are collapsed into one entry carrying the most frequent genes and DNA. TCRdb, not the authors, supplied the V and J calls. The sample data list a few hundred thousand distinct CDR3 sequences, and about 10% of these were observed just once. Clones ranked in the top ten supply less than 25% of the sample.

This entry is derived from a study of CD8 T cells in ankylosing spondylitis (TCRdb year 2017). For the wider study: T cell receptor beta repertoires were profiled in healthy donors and ankylosing spondylitis patients so that disease-linked TCR variants could be found. The full study cohort comprised 25 or so ankylosing spondylitis patients and roughly 110 healthy donors. Samples of peripheral blood were taken, and for ankylosing spondylitis patients, synovial fluid was collected as well. What the research found in general, with its limitations: A TCR beta motif of about 8 highly homologous amino acid variants appeared characteristic of blood from ankylosing spondylitis patients. Some of the motif variants had been reported before in the synovial fluid and blood of reactive arthritis patients, a finding that suggests common disease-initiation mechanisms. The disease-linked clones showed a CD8+ phenotype and occurred at relatively low frequencies in peripheral blood. The disease-linked clones were reported as significantly enriched in matched synovial fluid samples from ankylosing spondylitis patients.

The receptor was derived from a male donor with ankylosing spondylitis or in good health (not recorded which). Recombination connected TRBV5-1 to TRBJ2-3; the D gene is possibly TRBD2, with 5 bases matching. Sequenced material: blood, either unsorted or a sorted T cell fraction (not recorded which). CDR3 sequence: CASSPRTPPDTQYF. In nucleotides, the sequence is TGCGCCAGCAGCCCTCGGACTCCCCCAGATACGCAGTATTTT. This CDR3, with the reference TRBV5-1 and TRBJ2-3 proteins standing in past its ends, gives the full variable domain KAGVTQTPRYLIKTRGQQVTLSCSPISGHRSVSWYQQTPGQGLQFLFEYFSETQRNKGNFPGRFSGRQFSNSRSEMNVSTLELGDSALYLCASSPRTPPDTQYFGPGTRLTVL.